The 18 T cell receptor beta chains below were found in one sample sequenced in a study of blood T cells in healthy people across ages. A sample-barcoded 5' primer and a J-beta primer mix were used in a second PCR of about 7 to 12 cycles. TCRdb used MiXCR to reprocess the 5' RACE reads, holding one entry per CDR3 protein. The sample shows approximately 1.5 million distinct CDR3 sequences, 42% of them seen only once. The sequencing sample was made of blood. These receptors were collected from a woman aged 18-29 years in good health.

This clonotype was seen repeatedly, ten times or more. The genes are TRBV29-1 and TRBJ2-3; D gene unclear. CDR1 SQVTM and CDR2 ANQGSEA come from the germline V gene. Trimming took 5 bases from V and 0 from J, leaving 9 bases between them. The CDR3 is made up of 13 amino acids. CDR3 sequence reads: CSVRGRSTDTQYF. CDR3 coding DNA: TGCAGCGTTCGAGGCAGGAGCACAGATACGCAGTATTTT.

V and J are TRBV27 and TRBJ2-4; D not resolved. The last part of the DNA fits TRBJ2-7 better; the J call may be wrong. The CDR3 loop spans 14 amino acids. Germline CDR1 MNHEY, CDR2 SMNVEV (reference sequence). This chain's CDR3 is CASSLALARNEQYF. The CDR3 region has the DNA TGTGCCAGCAGTTTAGCGTTGGCTAGAAACGAGCAGTACTTC.

The DNA of the CDR3 is TGTGCCAGCAGCCCGGGGGGTCGACAGGGTGAGGCTTTCTTT. Translated: CASSPGGRQGEAFF. This chain uses TRBV5-5 with TRBJ1-1, with 7 nucleotides matching TRBD1. The germline gives CDR1 SGHKS, CDR2 YYEKEE (reference sequence). The CDR3 totals 14 residues. After removal of 4 bases from V and 11 bases from J, the junction contained 14 bases not matched to a gene. Full variable domain (remainder filled in from reference TRBV5-5 and TRBJ1-1): DAGVTQSPTHLIKTRGQQVTLRCSPISGHKSVSWYQQVLGQGPQFIFQYYEKEERGRGNFPDRFSARQFPNYSSELNVNALLLGDSALYLCASSPGGRQGEAFFGQGTRLTVV.

The chain links TRBV4-1 to TRBJ1-6; D perhaps matches TRBD1 (5 bases). This CDR3 comprises 14 residues. In germline, CDR1 is MGHRA, CDR2 YSYEKL. Trimming took 3 bases from V and 7 from J, leaving 10 bases between them. The CDR3 bases are TGCGCCAGCAGCCACGGGGCGGCCAATTCACCCCTCCACTTT. It codes for CASSHGAANSPLHF.

This clonotype was detected only once. This chain connects TRBV6-2 or TRBV6-3 to TRBJ2-5; no definite D call. Trimming left V 0 bases short and J 11 bases short, with 16 bases between. CDR1 is MNHEY, CDR2 SVGEGT, per germline. CDR3 length equals 14 residues. In DNA form, the CDR3 reads TGTGCCAGCAGTTACTCGAGTTCCCGGAATGAGCAGTACTTC. Translation gives CASSYSSSRNEQYF.

The V call is TRBV10-3, the J call TRBJ1-2; the D is unclear. Germline V gene data show CDR1 as ENHRY and CDR2 as SYGVKD. The CDR3 extends over 13 amino acids. V gave up 3 bases and J gave up 4 bases, with 9 bases separating them. The CDR3 bases are TGTGCCATCAGTGACGGGGAAATCTATGGCTACACCTTC. It translates to CAISDGEIYGYTF.

About this clonotype itself: Germline is not matched at one junction end, which may reflect a read error. The chain recombines TRBV6-2 or TRBV6-3 with TRBJ1-2; D remains ambiguous. Germline CDR1 MNHEY, CDR2 SVGEGT. The CDR3 loop spans 13 amino acids. Here the CDR3 reads CASTLGVEYDYTF. The CDR3 nucleotides read TGTGCCAGCACCCTAGGAGTGGAGTATGACTACACCTTC.

The chain recombines TRBV20-1 with TRBJ2-1; tentatively, D is TRBD1 (5 bases). V lost 1 base to trimming and J lost 10 bases, with 14 bases between them. This CDR3 region has 13 residues. Germline CDR1 and CDR2: DFQATT and SNEGSKA (reference sequence). CDR3 in DNA: TGCAGTGCTAGAGTCCGACCAGGGCGGGAGCAGTTCTTC. This codes for CSARVRPGREQFF.

The V gene is TRBV9, the J gene TRBJ2-3; possible D gene TRBD1, 6 bases. The germline V gene has CDR1 SGDLS and CDR2 YYNGEE. The CDR3 consists of 14 residues. V lost 4 bases, J lost 7 bases, and 16 bases lay in between. CDR3 amino acids: CASSTRQDPNTQYF. For the CDR3, the DNA is TGTGCCAGCAGCACCCGACAGGACCCTAATACGCAGTATTTT. Using reference TRBV9 and TRBJ2-3 for the parts outside the CDR3, the full variable domain is DSGVTQTPKHLITATGQRVTLRCSPRSGDLSVYWYQQSLDQGLQFLIQYYNGEERAKGNILERFSAQQFPDLHSELNLSSLELGDSALYFCASSTRQDPNTQYFGPGTRLTVL.

Regarding this clonotype: At one boundary the junction diverges from the germline segment, which might be a read error. This chain connects TRBV6-6 to TRBJ2-7; 8 bases are shared with TRBD1. With the DNA end fitting TRBJ2-5 better, the J assignment may be wrong. The germline V gene has CDR1 MNHNY and CDR2 SVGAGI (reference sequence). The length of the CDR3 is 12 residues. CDR3 protein: CAGRRTGMTQYF. CDR3 nucleotide sequence: TGTGCCGGCAGACGGACAGGGATGACCCAGTACTTC.

The chain combines TRBV2 with TRBJ2-7, with 9 bases fitting TRBD2. The CDR3 is made up of 17 amino acids. Germline trimming cut 4 bases from V and 1 base from J; bases unmatched to any gene: 11. CDR1 and CDR2 from the germline V gene are SNHLY and FYNNEI. The CDR3 spells CASSVGLASQASYEQYF. DNA for the CDR3: TGTGCCAGCAGTGTCGGACTAGCGAGCCAGGCTTCCTACGAGCAGTACTTC.

The chain links TRBV7-2 to TRBJ1-5; D may be TRBD1 (5 bases). Germline V gives CDR1 SGHTA, CDR2 FQGNSA. V was trimmed by 5 bases and J by 7 bases, leaving 21 bases between them. This CDR3 has 16 amino acids. As DNA, the CDR3 is TGTGCCAGCAGCCCCTCGGGTGGGACGCTCAAGCAGCCCCAGCATTTT. The encoded protein is CASSPSGGTLKQPQHF.

This sequence joins TRBV6-1 and TRBJ1-1, with 7 bases lining up with TRBD1. Germline CDR1 is MNHNS and CDR2 is SASEGT. The CDR3 consists of 16 residues. V gave up 8 bases and J gave up 1 base; unmatched junction bases: 13. The CDR3 loop reads CASPKVGTDSNTEAFF. CDR3 nucleotides: TGTGCCAGCCCAAAAGTCGGGACAGACTCGAACACTGAAGCTTTCTTT.

This clonotype has only a few counts. The chain joins TRBV4-3 to TRBJ1-4; D is uncertain. The CDR3 consists of 16 residues. CDR1 and CDR2 (germline): LGHNA, YSLEER. Trimming removed 3 bases at V and 6 bases at J, with 17 bases between. The CDR3 loop is CASSQSSRGVYEKLFF. The CDR3 nucleotides read TGCGCCAGCAGCCAGTCGTCACGGGGTGTGTATGAAAAACTGTTTTTT.

J is TRBJ1-3 and V is TRBV30, with TRBD1 identical over 8 bases. This CDR3 has 17 amino acids. V dropped 0 bases and J dropped 7; count of bases not matched to a gene: 14. Germline lookup yields CDR1 GTSNPN and CDR2 SVGIG (reference sequence). The CDR3 is CAWSVWPTTGEENTIYF. Here the CDR3 DNA reads TGTGCCTGGAGTGTGTGGCCCACGACAGGGGAGGAGAACACCATATATTTT.

V gene TRBV28 combines with J gene TRBJ2-1, with D perhaps TRBD1 or TRBD2 (5 bases each). V lost 6 bases, J lost 6 bases, and 18 bases lay in between. This CDR3 spans 15 amino acids. Germline V gene sequence: CDR1 MDHEN, CDR2 SYDVKM. CDR3 coding DNA: TGTGCCAGCAGCCGAGGGGCAGAGGGTGGCAATGAGCAGTTCTTC. This encodes CASSRGAEGGNEQFF. The complete variable domain, with remaining parts taken from reference TRBV28 and TRBJ2-1, reads DVKVTQSSRYLVKRTGEKVFLECVQDMDHENMFWYRQDPGLGLRLIYFSYDVKMKEKGDIPEGYSVSREKKERFSLILESASTNQTSMYLCASSRGAEGGNEQFFGPGTRLTVL.

This clonotype has more than one count but fewer than ten. The gene calls are TRBV12-3 or TRBV12-4 and TRBJ1-2; a possible D gene is TRBD1 (6 bases). Trimming shortened V by 5 bases and J by 8 bases, and 15 bases separated the two germline ends. The CDR3 is 13 amino acids. The CDR3 DNA reads TGTGCCAGCAGTAGACTACAGGGTGGCGGCTACACCTTC. Translated: CASSRLQGGGYTF.

This clonotype was counted only a few times. The chain joins TRBV27 to TRBJ1-2; tentatively, D is TRBD1 (5 bases). Trimming left V 6 bases short and J 2 bases short, with 10 bases between. This CDR3 comprises 13 residues. Germline CDR1 MNHEY, CDR2 SMNVEV (reference sequence). The CDR3 region is CASRQDKNYGYTF. In nucleotides, the CDR3 is TGTGCCAGCAGACAGGACAAAAACTATGGCTACACCTTC.